This paragraph reports one TCR beta chain. Terminally differentiated effector memory CD45RA+ cells were excluded from the naive CD8 cells, which were CD45RO-negative and positively selected for CCR7. Every contributor of samples was a Caucasian grown-up residing in Nashville, Tennessee. The input for sorted-subset replicate PCRs was 150 to 200 ng DNA, tens of thousands of T cell genomes. TCRdb's table, derived via immunoSEQ multiplex PCR, lists solely in-frame clones and lacks some. Among millions of clones listed, roughly 95% were seen once. This specimen belongs to a study of shared clonotypes between healthy human individuals. The CDR3 is 16 residues long. Germline V lookup: CDR1 PRHDT, CDR2 FYEKMQ (reference sequence). V shed 5 bases and J 0 bases; nucleotides not matched to a gene: 3.

V is TRBV13 and J is TRBJ2-3; 12 nucleotides agree with TRBD2. The receptor was isolated from a man younger than 35 in good health. The sequencing input was naive CD8+ T cells sorted from blood. As DNA, the CDR3 is TGTGCCAGCAGCCAAGGGACTAGCGGGAGCACAGATACGCAGTATTTT. Protein product: CASSQGTSGSTDTQYF.